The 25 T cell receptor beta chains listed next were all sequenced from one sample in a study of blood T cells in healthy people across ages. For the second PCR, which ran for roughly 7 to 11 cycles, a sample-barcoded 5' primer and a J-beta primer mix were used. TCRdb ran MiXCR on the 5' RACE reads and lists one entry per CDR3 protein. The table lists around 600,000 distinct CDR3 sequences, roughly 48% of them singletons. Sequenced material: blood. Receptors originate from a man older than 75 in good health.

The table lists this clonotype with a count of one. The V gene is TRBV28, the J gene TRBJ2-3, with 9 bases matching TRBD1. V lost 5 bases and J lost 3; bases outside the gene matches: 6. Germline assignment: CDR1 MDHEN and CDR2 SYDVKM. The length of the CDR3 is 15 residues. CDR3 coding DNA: TGTGCCAGCAGTCAGACAGGGGGGGGAACAGATACGCAGTATTTT. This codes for CASSQTGGGTDTQYF.

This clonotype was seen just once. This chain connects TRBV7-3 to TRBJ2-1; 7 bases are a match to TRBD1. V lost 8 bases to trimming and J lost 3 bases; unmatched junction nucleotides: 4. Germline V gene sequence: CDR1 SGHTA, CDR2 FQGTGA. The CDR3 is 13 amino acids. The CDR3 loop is CASGQGVYNEQFF. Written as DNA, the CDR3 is TGTGCCAGCGGGCAGGGGGTCTACAATGAGCAGTTCTTC.

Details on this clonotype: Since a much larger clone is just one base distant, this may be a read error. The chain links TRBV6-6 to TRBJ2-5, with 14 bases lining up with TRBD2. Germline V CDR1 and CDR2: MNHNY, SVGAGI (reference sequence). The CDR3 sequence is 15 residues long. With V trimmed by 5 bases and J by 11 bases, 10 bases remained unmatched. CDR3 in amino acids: CASSKTSGRADEQYF. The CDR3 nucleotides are TGTGCCAGCAGTAAGACTAGCGGGAGGGCCGATGAGCAGTACTTC.

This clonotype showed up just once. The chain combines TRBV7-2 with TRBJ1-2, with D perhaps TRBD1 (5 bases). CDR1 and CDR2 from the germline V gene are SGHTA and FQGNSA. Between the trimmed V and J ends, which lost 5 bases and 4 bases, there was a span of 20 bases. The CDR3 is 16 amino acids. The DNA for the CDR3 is TGTGCCAGCAGCCCGGGCGGTGGCAGGGAGTCCTATGGCTACACCTTC. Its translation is CASSPGGGRESYGYTF.

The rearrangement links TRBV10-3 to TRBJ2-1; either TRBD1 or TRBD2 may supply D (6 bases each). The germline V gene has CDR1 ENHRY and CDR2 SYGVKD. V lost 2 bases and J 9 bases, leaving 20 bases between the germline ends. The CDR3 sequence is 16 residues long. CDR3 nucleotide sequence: TGTGCCATCAGTGAGCCGGGAACAGGGTTCGGGGGTGAGCAGTTCTTC. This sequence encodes CAISEPGTGFGGEQFF.

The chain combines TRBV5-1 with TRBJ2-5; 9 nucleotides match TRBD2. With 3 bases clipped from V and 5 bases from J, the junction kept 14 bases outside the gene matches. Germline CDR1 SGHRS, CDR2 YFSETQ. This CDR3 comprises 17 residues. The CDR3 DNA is TGCGCCAGCAGCTCGACGCCGCCGGGACTAGCAAGGGAGACCCAGTACTTC. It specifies CASSSTPPGLARETQYF.

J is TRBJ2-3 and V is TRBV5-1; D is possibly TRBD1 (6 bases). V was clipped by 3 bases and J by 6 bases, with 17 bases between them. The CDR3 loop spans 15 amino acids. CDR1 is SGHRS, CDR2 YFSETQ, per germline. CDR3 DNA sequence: TGCGCCAGCAGCTCCCAGGGGCGGCGAGGCGATACGCAGTATTTT. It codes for CASSSQGRRGDTQYF. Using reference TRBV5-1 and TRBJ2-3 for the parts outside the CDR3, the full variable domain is KAGVTQTPRYLIKTRGQQVTLSCSPISGHRSVSWYQQTPGQGLQFLFEYFSETQRNKGNFPGRFSGRQFSNSRSEMNVSTLELGDSALYLCASSSQGRRGDTQYFGPGTRLTVL.

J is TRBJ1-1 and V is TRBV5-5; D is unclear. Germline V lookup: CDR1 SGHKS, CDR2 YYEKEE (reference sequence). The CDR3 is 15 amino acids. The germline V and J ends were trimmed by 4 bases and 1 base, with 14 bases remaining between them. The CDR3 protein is CASSPPGNPNTEAFF. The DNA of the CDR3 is TGTGCCAGCAGCCCTCCGGGGAACCCGAACACTGAAGCTTTCTTT. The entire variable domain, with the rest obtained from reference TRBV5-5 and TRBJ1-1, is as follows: DAGVTQSPTHLIKTRGQQVTLRCSPISGHKSVSWYQQVLGQGPQFIFQYYEKEERGRGNFPDRFSARQFPNYSSELNVNALLLGDSALYLCASSPPGNPNTEAFFGQGTRLTVV.

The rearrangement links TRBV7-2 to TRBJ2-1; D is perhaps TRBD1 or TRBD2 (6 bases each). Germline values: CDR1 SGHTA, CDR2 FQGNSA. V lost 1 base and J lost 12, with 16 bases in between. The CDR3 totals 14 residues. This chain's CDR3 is CASSLGGAIDTQFF. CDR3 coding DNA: TGTGCCAGCAGCTTAGGGGGGGCAATAGATACGCAGTTCTTC. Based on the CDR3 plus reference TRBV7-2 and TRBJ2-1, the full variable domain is GAGVSQSPSNKVTEKGKDVELRCDPISGHTALYWYRQSLGQGLEFLIYFQGNSAPDKSGLPSDRFSAERTGGSVSTLTIQRTQQEDSAVYLCASSLGGAIDTQFFGPGTRLTVL.

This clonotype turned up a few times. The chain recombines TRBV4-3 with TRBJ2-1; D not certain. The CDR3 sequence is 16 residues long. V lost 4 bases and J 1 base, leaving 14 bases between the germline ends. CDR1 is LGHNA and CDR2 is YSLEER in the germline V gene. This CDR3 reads CASSPRSSLSYNEQFF. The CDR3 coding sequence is TGCGCCAGCAGCCCCAGGTCCTCCCTGTCCTACAATGAGCAGTTCTTC.

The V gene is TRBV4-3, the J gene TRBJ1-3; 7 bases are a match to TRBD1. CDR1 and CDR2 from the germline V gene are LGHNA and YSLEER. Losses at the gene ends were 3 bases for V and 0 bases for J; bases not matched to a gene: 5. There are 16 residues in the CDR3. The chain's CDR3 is CASSQGGQRSGNTIYF. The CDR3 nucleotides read TGCGCCAGCAGCCAGGGGGGACAGCGCTCTGGAAACACCATATATTTT.

CDR3 DNA sequence: TGTGCCAGCAGCTTAAGGGTTGTAGGGGGTTCACCCCTCCACTTT. It yields the protein CASSLRVVGGSPLHF. This rearrangement joins TRBV11-2 to TRBJ1-6; D might be TRBD1 (6 bases). The CDR3 runs to 15 residues. Germline lookup yields CDR1 SGHAT and CDR2 FQNNGV. V lost 2 bases to trimming and J lost 9 bases, with 14 bases between them.

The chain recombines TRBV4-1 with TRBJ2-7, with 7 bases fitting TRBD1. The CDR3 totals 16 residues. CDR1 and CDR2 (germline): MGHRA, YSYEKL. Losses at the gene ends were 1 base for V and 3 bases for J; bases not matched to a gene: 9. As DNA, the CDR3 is TGCGCCAGCAGCCAAGTGTGGGGACAGTCAGTCTACGAGCAGTACTTC. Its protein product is CASSQVWGQSVYEQYF.

The CDR3 DNA follows: TGCAGTGCTAGAGATAGGGTTGATGAAAAACTGTTTTTT. It yields the protein CSARDRVDEKLFF. The chain carries TRBV20-1 and TRBJ1-4; no clear D gene. V shed 0 bases and J shed 6 bases, with 8 bases lying between them. CDR3 length: 13 amino acids. CDR1 DFQATT and CDR2 SNEGSKA come from the germline V gene (reference sequence).

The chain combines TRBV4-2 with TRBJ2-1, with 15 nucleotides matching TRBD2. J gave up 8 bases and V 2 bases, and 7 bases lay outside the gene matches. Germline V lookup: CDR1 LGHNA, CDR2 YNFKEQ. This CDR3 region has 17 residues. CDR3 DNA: TGTGCCAGCAGCCAAAAAAGGGGACTAGCGGGAGGAGATGAGCAGTTCTTC. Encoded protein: CASSQKRGLAGGDEQFF.

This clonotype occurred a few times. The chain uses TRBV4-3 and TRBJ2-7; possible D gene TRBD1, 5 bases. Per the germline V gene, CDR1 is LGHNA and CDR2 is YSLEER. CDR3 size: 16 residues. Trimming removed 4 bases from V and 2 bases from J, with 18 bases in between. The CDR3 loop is CASSPDQGLSAYEQYF. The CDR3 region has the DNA TGCGCCAGCAGCCCCGATCAGGGCCTCTCGGCCTACGAGCAGTACTTC.

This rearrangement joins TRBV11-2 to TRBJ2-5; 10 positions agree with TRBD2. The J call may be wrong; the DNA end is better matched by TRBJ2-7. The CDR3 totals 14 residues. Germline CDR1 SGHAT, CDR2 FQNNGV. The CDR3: CASSALAGLYEQYF. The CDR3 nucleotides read TGTGCCAGCAGCGCACTAGCGGGGCTCTACGAGCAGTACTTC.

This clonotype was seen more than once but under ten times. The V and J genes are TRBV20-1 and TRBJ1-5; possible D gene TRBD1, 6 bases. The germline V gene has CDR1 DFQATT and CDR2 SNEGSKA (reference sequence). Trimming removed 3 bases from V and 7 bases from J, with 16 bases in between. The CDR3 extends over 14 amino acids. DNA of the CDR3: TGCAGTGCTAGTTTTGGGGGGCCGGGGCAGCCCCAGCATTTT. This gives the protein CSASFGGPGQPQHF.

CDR3 sequence: CASGVGGLLVSYNEQFF. CDR3 nucleotide sequence: TGCGCCAGCGGAGTAGGAGGCCTCCTTGTCTCCTACAATGAGCAGTTCTTC. The chain is built from TRBV4-1 and TRBJ2-1; possible D gene TRBD2, 5 bases. Trimming removed 8 bases at V and 0 bases at J, with 20 bases between. This CDR3 comprises 17 residues. CDR1 is MGHRA, CDR2 YSYEKL, per germline.

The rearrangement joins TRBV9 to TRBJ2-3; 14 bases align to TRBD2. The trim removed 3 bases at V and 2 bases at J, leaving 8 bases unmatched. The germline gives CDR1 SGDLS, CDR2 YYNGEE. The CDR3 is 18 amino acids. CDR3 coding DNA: TGTGCCAGCAGCGGGAGACTAGCGGGGGGGCCGTTCACAGATACGCAGTATTTT. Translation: CASSGRLAGGPFTDTQYF. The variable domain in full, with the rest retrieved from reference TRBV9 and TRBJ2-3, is DSGVTQTPKHLITATGQRVTLRCSPRSGDLSVYWYQQSLDQGLQFLIQYYNGEERAKGNILERFSAQQFPDLHSELNLSSLELGDSALYFCASSGRLAGGPFTDTQYFGPGTRLTVL.

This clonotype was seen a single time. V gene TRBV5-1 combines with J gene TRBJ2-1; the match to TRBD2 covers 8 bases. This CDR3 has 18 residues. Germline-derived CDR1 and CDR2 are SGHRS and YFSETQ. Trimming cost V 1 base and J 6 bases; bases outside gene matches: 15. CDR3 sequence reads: CASSLIASGGTLSNEQFF. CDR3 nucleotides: TGCGCCAGCAGCTTGATAGCAAGCGGGGGAACTCTCTCCAATGAGCAGTTCTTC.

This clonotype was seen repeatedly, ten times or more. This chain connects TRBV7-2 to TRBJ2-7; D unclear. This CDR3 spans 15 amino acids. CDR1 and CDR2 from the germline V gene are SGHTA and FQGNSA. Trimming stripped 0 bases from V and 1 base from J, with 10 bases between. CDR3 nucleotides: TGTGCCAGCAGCTTAGCGCTTATAGGATCCTACGAGCAGTACTTC. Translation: CASSLALIGSYEQYF. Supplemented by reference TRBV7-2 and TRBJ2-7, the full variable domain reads GAGVSQSPSNKVTEKGKDVELRCDPISGHTALYWYRQSLGQGLEFLIYFQGNSAPDKSGLPSDRFSAERTGGSVSTLTIQRTQQEDSAVYLCASSLALIGSYEQYFGPGTRLTVT.

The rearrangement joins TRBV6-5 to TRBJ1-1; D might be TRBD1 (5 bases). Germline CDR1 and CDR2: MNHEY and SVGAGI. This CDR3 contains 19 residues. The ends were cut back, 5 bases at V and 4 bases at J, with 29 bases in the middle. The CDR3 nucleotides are TGTGCCAGCAGTCACACCTTCCGGACGGGACCCTCCGGCGTCACTGAAGCTTTCTTT. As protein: CASSHTFRTGPSGVTEAFF.

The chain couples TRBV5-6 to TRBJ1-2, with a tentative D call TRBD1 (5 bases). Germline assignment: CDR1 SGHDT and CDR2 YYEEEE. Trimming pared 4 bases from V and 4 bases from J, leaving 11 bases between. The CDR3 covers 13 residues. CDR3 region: CASSTTGPYGYTF. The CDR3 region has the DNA TGTGCCAGCAGCACCACAGGTCCCTATGGCTACACCTTC. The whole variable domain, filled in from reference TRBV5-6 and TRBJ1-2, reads DAGVTQSPTHLIKTRGQQVTLRCSPKSGHDTVSWYQQALGQGPQFIFQYYEEEERQRGNFPDRFSGHQFPNYSSELNVNALLLGDSALYLCASSTTGPYGYTFGSGTRLTVV.

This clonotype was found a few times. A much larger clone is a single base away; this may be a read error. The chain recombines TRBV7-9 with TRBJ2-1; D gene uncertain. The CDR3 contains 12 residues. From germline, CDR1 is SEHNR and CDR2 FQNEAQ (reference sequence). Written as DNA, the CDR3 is TGTTCCAGCAGCTACACGGGTAATGAGCAGTTCTTC. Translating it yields CSSSYTGNEQFF.